This TCR beta chain was documented in a study of T cells in Graves' hyperthyroidism and ophthalmopathy. Diagnoses used clinical symptoms, serum thyroxine and TRAb, thyroid ultrasound and orbital computed tomography. The authors took PBMCs from 8 to 10 ml fresh peripheral blood. The length of the CDR3 is 12 residues. V gave up 3 bases and J gave up 5 bases, with 10 bases separating them. Looked up from germline, CDR1 is SQVTM and CDR2 is ANQGSEA. This clonotype has a handful of counts. Its antigen is not identified. Study-level findings and limits: Blood also contained most expanded thyroid clonotypes above 0.001.

TCR beta CDR3 region amplification was performed from RNA transcripts. HTBI primers were the set used in a first-round RT-PCR of the TCR CDR3. TCRdb reprocessed the multiplex PCR reads via MiXCR and lists one record per CDR3 protein. Here the sample spans 600,000 or so distinct CDR3 sequences, 13% to 15% being singletons. The chain is built from TRBV29-1 and TRBJ1-2; TRBD1 is a possible D gene (5 bases). The sequence was collected from a woman between 18 and 29 years old with Graves' ophthalmopathy. The sample taken for sequencing was blood. The CDR3 loop reads CSVEEGRYGYTF. For the CDR3, the DNA is TGCAGCGTTGAGGAGGGACGGTATGGCTACACCTTC.